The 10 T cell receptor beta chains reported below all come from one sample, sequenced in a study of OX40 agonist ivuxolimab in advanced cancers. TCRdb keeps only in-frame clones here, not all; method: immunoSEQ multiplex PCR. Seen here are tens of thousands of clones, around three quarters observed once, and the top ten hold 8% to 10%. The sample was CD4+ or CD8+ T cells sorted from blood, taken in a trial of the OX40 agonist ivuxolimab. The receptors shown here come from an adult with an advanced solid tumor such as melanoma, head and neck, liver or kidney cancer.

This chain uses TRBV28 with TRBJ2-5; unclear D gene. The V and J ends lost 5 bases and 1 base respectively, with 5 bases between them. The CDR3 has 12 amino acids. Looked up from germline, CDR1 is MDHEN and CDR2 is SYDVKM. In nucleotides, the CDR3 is TGTGCCAGCAGTGGCAGCCAAGAGACCCAGTACTTC. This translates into CASSGSQETQYF.

CDR3 sequence reads: CASSQPYEQYF. The CDR3 bases are TGTGCCAGCAGCCAACCCTACGAGCAGTACTTC. The chain has TRBV4-2 and TRBJ2-7; no reliable D call. The V gene's germline CDR1 is LGHNA and CDR2 YNFKEQ. This CDR3 contains 11 residues. Trimming took off 2 bases at V and 2 bases at J, with 1 base between the two ends.

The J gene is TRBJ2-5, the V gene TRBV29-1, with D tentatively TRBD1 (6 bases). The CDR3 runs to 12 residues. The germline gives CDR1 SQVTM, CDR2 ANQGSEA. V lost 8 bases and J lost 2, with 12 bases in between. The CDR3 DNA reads TGCAGCATAGGACAGACACAAGAGACCCAGTACTTC. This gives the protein CSIGQTQETQYF.

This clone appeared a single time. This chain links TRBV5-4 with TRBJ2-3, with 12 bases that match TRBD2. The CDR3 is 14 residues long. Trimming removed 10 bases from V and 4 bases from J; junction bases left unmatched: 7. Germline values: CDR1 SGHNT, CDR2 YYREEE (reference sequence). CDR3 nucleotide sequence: TGTGCCTACCAACTAGCGGGGGGACCAGATACGCAGTATTTT. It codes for CAYQLAGGPDTQYF.

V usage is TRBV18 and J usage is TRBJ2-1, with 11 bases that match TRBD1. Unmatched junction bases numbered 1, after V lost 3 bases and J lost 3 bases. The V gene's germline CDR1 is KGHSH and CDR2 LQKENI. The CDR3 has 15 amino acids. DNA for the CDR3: TGTGCCAGCTCACCGGGACAGGGGGTCTACAATGAGCAGTTCTTC. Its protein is CASSPGQGVYNEQFF.

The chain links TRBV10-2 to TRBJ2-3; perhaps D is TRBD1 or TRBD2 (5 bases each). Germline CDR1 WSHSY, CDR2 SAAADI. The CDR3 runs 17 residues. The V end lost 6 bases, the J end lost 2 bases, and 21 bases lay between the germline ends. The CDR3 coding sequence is TGCGCCAGCAGCGCCTATGATATGGGGACCTACACAGATACGCAGTATTTT. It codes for CASSAYDMGTYTDTQYF.

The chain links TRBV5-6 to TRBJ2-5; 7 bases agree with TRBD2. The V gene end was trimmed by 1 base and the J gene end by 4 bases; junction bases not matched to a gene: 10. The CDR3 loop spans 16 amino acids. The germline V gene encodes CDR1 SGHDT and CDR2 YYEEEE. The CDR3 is CASSLLSGGGLETQYF. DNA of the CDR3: TGTGCCAGCAGCTTGCTGTCGGGGGGAGGGTTAGAGACCCAGTACTTC.

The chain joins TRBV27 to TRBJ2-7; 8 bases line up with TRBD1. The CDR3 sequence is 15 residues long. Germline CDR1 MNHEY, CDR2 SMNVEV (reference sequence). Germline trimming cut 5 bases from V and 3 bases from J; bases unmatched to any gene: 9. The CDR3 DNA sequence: TGTGCCAGCAGTATGCGGACAGGGTCGGTCTACGAGCAGTACTTC. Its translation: CASSMRTGSVYEQYF.

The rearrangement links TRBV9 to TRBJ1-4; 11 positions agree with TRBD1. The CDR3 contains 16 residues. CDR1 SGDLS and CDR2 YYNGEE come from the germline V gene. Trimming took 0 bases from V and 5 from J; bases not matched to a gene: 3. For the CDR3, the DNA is TGTGCCAGCAGCGTAGGGGACAGGGGGAACAATGAAAAACTGTTTTTT. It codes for CASSVGDRGNNEKLFF.

The CDR3 DNA reads as TGCGCCAGCAGCTTGACAGGGACAGGGGATCTGCCCCTCCACTTT. It is translated as CASSLTGTGDLPLHF. This chain uses TRBV5-1 with TRBJ1-6; 10 bases line up with TRBD1. This CDR3 contains 15 residues. V dropped 1 base and J dropped 13; count of bases not matched to a gene: 8. Germline CDR1 is SGHRS and CDR2 is YFSETQ.